One TCR beta chain is described in this entry. CDR1 GTSNPN and CDR2 SVGIG come from the germline V gene (reference sequence). J was trimmed by 4 bases and V by 5 bases; bases with no gene match: 4. CDR3 length: 12 residues. These data originate in a study of blood T cell repertoires in COVID-19. Study as a whole: Italy, Spain and the United States were the sources of the convalescent and acute COVID-19 samples. Sample material is recorded as cDNA or gDNA derived from T cells, B-cell-depleted T cells, or PBMCs.

Patients in Seattle were enrolled during active infection, then followed longitudinally. Original methodology: Reference gene primers were amplified, and this amplification served to estimate nucleated cell counts. Sequencing used immunoSEQ multiplex PCR; TCRdb keeps in-frame clones, though not all of them. That table supplies the V and J calls and clone size; D and trimming were determined from the DNA. In the table there are almost 350,000 clones, roughly 90% of which are singletons. This rearrangement joins TRBV30 to TRBJ2-7, with TRBD2 matching 8 bases. The clonotype was recovered from a woman aged 55 to 70 with COVID-19, enrolled during active disease. The sample was peripheral blood. The CDR3 DNA sequence: TGTGCCTGGTCCCTAGCGGGTTACGAGCAGTACTTC. The encoded protein is CAWSLAGYEQYF.